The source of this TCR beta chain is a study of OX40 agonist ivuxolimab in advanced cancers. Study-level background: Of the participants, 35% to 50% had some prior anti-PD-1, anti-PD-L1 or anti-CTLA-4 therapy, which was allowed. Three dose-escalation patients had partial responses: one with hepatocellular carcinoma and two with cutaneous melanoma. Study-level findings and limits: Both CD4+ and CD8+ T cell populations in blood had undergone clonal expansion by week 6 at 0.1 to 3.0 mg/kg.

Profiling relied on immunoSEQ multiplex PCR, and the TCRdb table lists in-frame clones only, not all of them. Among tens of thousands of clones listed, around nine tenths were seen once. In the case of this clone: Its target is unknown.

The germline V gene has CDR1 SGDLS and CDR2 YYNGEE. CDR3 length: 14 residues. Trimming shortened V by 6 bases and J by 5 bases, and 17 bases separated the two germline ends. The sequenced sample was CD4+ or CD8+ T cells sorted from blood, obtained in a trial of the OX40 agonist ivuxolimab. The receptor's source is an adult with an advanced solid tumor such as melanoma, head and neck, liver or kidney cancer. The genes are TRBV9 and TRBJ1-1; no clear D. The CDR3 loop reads CASNSPLQPTEAFF. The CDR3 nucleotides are TGTGCCAGCAACTCCCCGCTCCAACCTACTGAAGCTTTCTTT.